The rows below give T cell receptor beta chains drawn from one sample of a study of long-term antiretroviral therapy in people with HIV. Method: immunoSEQ multiplex PCR; TCRdb's copy keeps in-frame clones and lacks some. The sample comprises fewer than 25,000 clones, around 84% of which are singletons, and around 3.1% rests with the top ten. Sequences were derived from unsorted PBMCs, sampled 1.9 years after starting antiretroviral therapy. These receptors originate from a woman aged 50 to 60 with HIV. Each CDR3 is given with its conserved first and last residue. The D gene is left open where the match is weak. Rows give clone size only sometimes, using once, few, many, or a class for an expanded clone.

d_call	clone_size	j_call	cdr3_length	v_call	cdr3_nt	cdr3_aa
-	-	TRBJ1-2	13	TRBV2	TGTGCCAGCAGTGGTCGTTGGGGGGATGCCTACACCTTC	CASSGRWGDAYTF
TRBD1	once	TRBJ1-1	15	TRBV5-1	TGCGCCAGCAGCTCCCTGGGGACAGTGAACACTGAAGCTTTCTTT	CASSSLGTVNTEAFF
TRBD2	-	TRBJ2-5	17	TRBV18	TGTGCCAGCTCACCACGGGCAGCGGGGGGTAACCAAGAGACCCAGTACTTC	CASSPRAAGGNQETQYF
-	-	TRBJ2-3	14	TRBV9	TGTGCCAGCAGCGTAGTAGACAGGACAGATACGCAGTATTTT	CASSVVDRTDTQYF
-	-	TRBJ2-7	10	TRBV5-6	TGTGCCAGCAGCTTGGTGGAGCAGTACTTC	CASSLVEQYF
TRBD2	-	TRBJ2-7	12	TRBV6-1	TGTGCCAGCAGCCGGGCGGGACTAGAGCAGTACTTC	CASSRAGLEQYF
-	once	TRBJ1-2	13	TRBV14	TGTGCCAGCAGCCGCGGGTCCTTCTATGGCTACACCTTC	CASSRGSFYGYTF
-	-	TRBJ1-1	15	TRBV4-1	TGCGCCAGCAGCCTCGCGGCCTCCTGGGACACTGAAGCTTTCTTT	CASSLAASWDTEAFF
-	-	TRBJ2-7	12	TRBV5-1	TGCGCCAGCAGCTTGGTGCCCTACGAGCAGTACTTC	CASSLVPYEQYF
TRBD2	-	TRBJ2-1	18	TRBV5-5	TGTGCCAGCAGCTTGGTAGTGAGCGGGGGGGCCCGTAACAATGAGCAGTTCTTC	CASSLVVSGGARNNEQFF
-	-	TRBJ2-5	13	TRBV28	TGTGCCAGCAGTACTCTTCCAAAAGAGACCCAGTACTTC	CASSTLPKETQYF
TRBD2	-	TRBJ2-3	16	TRBV7-9	TGTGCCAGCAGCGCTGCGGGAGGGGCGAGCACAGATACGCAGTATTTT	CASSAAGGASTDTQYF
TRBD2	few	TRBJ2-7	13	TRBV25-1	TGTGCCAGCAGTAAGGGACTACTCTACGAGCAGTACTTC	CASSKGLLYEQYF
-	medium-sized	TRBJ2-1	12	TRBV29-1	TGCAGCGTTGAAGGACAAGGCTATGAGCAGTTCTTC	CSVEGQGYEQFF
TRBD1	-	TRBJ1-3	15	TRBV6-6	TGTGCCAGCAGTTACGGACAGGGGGCCGGAAACACCATATATTTT	CASSYGQGAGNTIYF
-	-	TRBJ1-1	14	TRBV30	TGTGCCTGGGGACGGTCAGAGATAAACACTGAAGCTTTCTTT	CAWGRSEINTEAFF
-	few	TRBJ1-2	14	TRBV7-9	TGTGCCAGCAGCTTAGGGAGGGAAAACTATGGCTACACCTTC	CASSLGRENYGYTF
TRBD1	-	TRBJ1-6	14	TRBV7-3	TGTGCCAGCAGCTCACAGGGGGCTTATTCACCCCTCCACTTT	CASSSQGAYSPLHF
TRBD2	-	TRBJ2-1	20	TRBV28	TGTGCCAGCAGTTTATGGGGACAGGTTTCGGGGACTAGCGGGTACAATGAGCAGTTCTTC	CASSLWGQVSGTSGYNEQFF
TRBD1	-	TRBJ2-7	15	TRBV30	TGTGCCTGGAGTGTAAGGGACAGGGGGTACCACGAGCAGTACTTC	CAWSVRDRGYHEQYF
-	few	TRBJ1-1	15	TRBV4-3	TGCGCCAGCAGCCAAGCCGGACAGTTGAACACTGAAGCTTTCTTT	CASSQAGQLNTEAFF
TRBD2	-	TRBJ2-3	15	TRBV28	TGTGCCAGCGCCCACCGACTAGCGGGGAGCAGGACGCAGTATTTT	CASAHRLAGSRTQYF
-	once	TRBJ2-5	12	TRBV30	TGTGCCTGGAGCGGGGGAGTCGAGACCCAGTACTTC	CAWSGGVETQYF